This T cell receptor (beta chain) derives from a study of blood T cell repertoires in COVID-19. Study-level information: The United States, Italy and Spain were the sources of the acute and convalescent COVID-19 samples.

Assignment of participants to cohorts was predicated upon participant-reported clinical history. Symptom resolution, clearance, or two negative PCRs marked the recovered donors of Cohort 3. Sequencing used immunoSEQ multiplex PCR; TCRdb keeps in-frame clones, though not all of them. Of roughly 380,000 clones detected, around 87% appear once; the ten largest clones hold 1% to 1.5%. Germline V lookup: CDR1 LNHNV, CDR2 YYDKDF (reference sequence). The CDR3 totals 16 residues. J gave up 4 bases and V 2 bases, and 6 bases lay outside the gene matches. The chain joins TRBV15 to TRBJ2-1, with 9 positions matching TRBD1. This TCR was sampled from a man younger than 40 who had recovered from COVID-19. Sequencing was done on a sample of PBMCs or T cells enriched from blood (not recorded which). The CDR3 DNA reads TGTGCCACCAGCAGAAGGTTACAGGGGGCGTACAATGAGCAGTTCTTC. It codes for CATSRRLQGAYNEQFF.